These 8 T cell receptor beta chains came from one sample sequenced in a study of blood T cell repertoires in COVID-19 (dated by TCRdb to 2020 to 2021). Libraries were constructed by the immunoSEQ multiplex PCR assay. This is the immuneACCESS table as TCRdb keeps it, with only in-frame sequences that have V and J called. A part of the clones is gone; compared with another copy, unresolved V genes explain less than half, and the rest is unexplained. This sample comprises over 250,000 clones, around 90% of them detected only once. The ten largest clonotypes hold roughly 2.2% of the sample. Specimen: peripheral blood. These receptors originate from a man in his forties or fifties with acute or convalescent COVID-19.

The chain uses TRBV6-5 and TRBJ1-6; D is possibly TRBD1 (6 bases). Trimming took off 8 bases at V and 0 bases at J, with 11 bases between the two ends. In germline, CDR1 is MNHEY, CDR2 SVGAGI. The CDR3 is 15 residues long. The CDR3 reads CASADSNSYNSPLHF. The DNA for the CDR3 is TGTGCCAGCGCGGACAGCAACTCCTATAATTCACCCCTCCACTTT.

The chain employs TRBV30 and TRBJ1-1; tentatively, D is TRBD1 (6 bases). Trimming removed 3 bases from V and 6 bases from J, with 11 bases in between. Germline lookup yields CDR1 GTSNPN and CDR2 SVGIG (reference sequence). The CDR3 loop spans 12 amino acids. CDR3 sequence (DNA): TGTGCCTGGAGCGGTACAGGGTCTGAAGCTTTCTTT. It is translated as CAWSGTGSEAFF.

V is TRBV3-1 (or the pseudogene TRBV3-2) and J is TRBJ1-5, with D perhaps TRBD1 (6 bases). Germline-derived CDR1 and CDR2 are LGHDT and YNNKEL (reference sequence). CDR3 length: 12 residues. With 3 bases removed from V and 9 bases from J, the gap between germline ends came to 9 bases. In DNA form, the CDR3 reads TGTGCCAGCAGCCATGAGACAGGGCCCCAGCATTTT. Translated, it gives CASSHETGPQHF.

This clone was observed a handful of times. The chain recombines TRBV12-3 or TRBV12-4 with TRBJ1-2; the D gene is possibly TRBD1 (5 bases). The CDR3 has 12 amino acids. V was trimmed by 9 bases and J by 4 bases, leaving 12 bases between them. The CDR3 protein is CASSRASYGYTF. CDR3 nucleotides: TGTGCCAGTTCCAGGGCAAGCTATGGCTACACCTTC.

The rearrangement joins TRBV7-9 to TRBJ2-3; D possibly corresponds to TRBD2 (6 bases). V was cut by 3 bases and J by 0 bases, with 13 bases left in between. The CDR3 loop spans 16 amino acids. CDR1 is SEHNR, CDR2 FQNEAQ, per germline (reference sequence). The CDR3, as DNA: TGTGCCAGCAGCTTTGAAAGTGGGGGGAGCACAGATACGCAGTATTTT. Translated, it gives CASSFESGGSTDTQYF.

The rearrangement uses TRBV5-5 and TRBJ2-5; tentatively, D is TRBD2 (6 bases). The CDR3 length is 16 residues. Per germline, CDR1 SGHKS and CDR2 YYEKEE (reference sequence). V lost 3 bases to trimming and J lost 1 base, with 16 bases between them. CDR3 sequence reads: CASSSEGGLGQETQYF. The CDR3 nucleotides are TGTGCCAGCAGCTCAGAGGGAGGCCTGGGCCAAGAGACCCAGTACTTC.

This rearrangement joins TRBV5-1 to TRBJ2-2, with TRBD2 matching over 8 bases. The J segment lost 2 bases and the V segment lost 5 bases, leaving 5 bases of the junction unmatched. The CDR3 totals 15 residues. Germline values: CDR1 SGHRS, CDR2 YFSETQ. The CDR3 DNA is TGCGCCAGCAGAAATAGCGGGATTAACACCGGGGAGCTGTTTTTT. This translates into CASRNSGINTGELFF.

The chain has TRBV29-1 and TRBJ1-2, with 9 bases that match TRBD1. Germline values: CDR1 SQVTM, CDR2 ANQGSEA. This CDR3 has 13 residues. With 6 bases clipped from V and 4 bases from J, the junction kept 6 bases outside the gene matches. CDR3 sequence: CSVHRGLSYGYTF. The CDR3, as DNA: TGCAGCGTACACAGGGGGCTTAGCTATGGCTACACCTTC.